This TCR beta chain appears in the sequencing data of a study of blood T cell repertoires in COVID-19. Study summary: In each case, the material was cDNA or gDNA derived from T cells, B-cell-depleted T cells, or PBMCs.

V dropped 6 bases and J dropped 5; count of bases not matched to a gene: 7. CDR3 size: 15 residues. The germline gives CDR1 SGHAT, CDR2 FQNNGV. Some clones are missing from TCRdb's copy, which holds only in-frame ones; the method was immunoSEQ multiplex PCR. The table has 250,000 or so clones, roughly 88% seen once. This chain joins TRBV11-2 and TRBJ1-1, with 12 bases matching TRBD1. Sequencing was carried out using PBMCs or T cells enriched from blood (not recorded which). This sequence originates from a woman between 50 and 59 years old who had recovered from COVID-19. CDR3 amino acids: CASRPGTGGRTEAFF. The CDR3 DNA reads TGTGCCAGCAGACCCGGGACAGGGGGCAGGACTGAAGCTTTCTTT.